A single sample is the source of the 17 T cell receptor beta chains below, sequenced in a study of memory CD4+ T cells and cytomegalovirus serostatus. Single viable CD3+CD4+CD8-CD45RO+ cells were sorted as the memory CD4+ T cells. Repertoires were generated with immunoSEQ multiplex PCR, while TCRdb's copy carries only in-frame clones and drops some. The sample lists over 40,000 clones; about three quarters were seen once. Sample: memory CD4+ T cells from blood. These receptors were obtained from an adult in good health and CMV-seronegative.

CDR3 coding DNA: TGTGCCAGCAGCTTGGGGGGGGCCAAAAACATTCAGTACTTC. Translation gives CASSLGGAKNIQYF. The chain couples TRBV11-1 to TRBJ2-4; 7 bases map to TRBD2. CDR1 is SGHAT, CDR2 FQDESV, per germline (reference sequence). This CDR3 is built from 14 residues. Trimming cost V 3 bases and J 1 base; bases outside gene matches: 0.

This sequence joins TRBV11-1 and TRBJ2-3; tentative D call: TRBD1 (6 bases). Between the trimmed V and J ends, which lost 5 bases and 6 bases, there was a span of 15 bases. The germline V gene encodes CDR1 SGHAT and CDR2 FQDESV (reference sequence). The CDR3 is 14 residues long. The chain's CDR3 is CASSHGQTTDTQYF. CDR3 DNA: TGTGCCAGCAGCCACGGACAGACCACCGATACGCAGTATTTT.

In regard to this clone: Germline is not matched at one junction end, which may reflect a read error. This chain links TRBV5-5 with TRBJ1-1; perhaps TRBD1 as D (5 bases). The CDR3 has 14 residues. Germline V lookup: CDR1 SGHKS, CDR2 YYEKEE (reference sequence). CDR3: CASRLGGWNTEAFF. CDR3 coding DNA: TGTGCCAGCAGGTTGGGGGGGTGGAACACTGAAGCTTTCTTT.

The chain joins TRBV7-9 to TRBJ2-5; a possible D gene is TRBD1 (5 bases). Trimming left V 2 bases short and J 2 bases short, with 18 bases between. CDR1 is SEHNR and CDR2 is FQNEAQ in the germline V gene (reference sequence). The CDR3 covers 17 residues. CDR3: CASSLPRQQAGQETQYF. The CDR3 DNA follows: TGTGCCAGCAGCTTACCTCGACAGCAGGCCGGGCAAGAGACCCAGTACTTC.

The J gene is TRBJ1-1, the V gene TRBV6-1; no definite D call. The germline CDR1 and CDR2 sequences are MNHNS and SASEGT. The CDR3 is made up of 13 amino acids. The ends were cut back, 1 base at V and 7 bases at J, with 10 bases in the middle. The CDR3 protein is CASSEGLGLEAFF. The CDR3 DNA sequence: TGTGCCAGCAGTGAAGGACTTGGCCTTGAAGCTTTCTTT.

The chain is built from TRBV20-1 and TRBJ2-2; 8 bases align to TRBD1. CDR1 DFQATT and CDR2 SNEGSKA come from the germline V gene (reference sequence). This CDR3 spans 11 amino acids. The ends lost 0 bases at V and 15 bases at J; junction bases unmatched: 3. The CDR3 sequence is CSARDNRGMFF. For the CDR3, the DNA is TGCAGTGCTAGAGATAACAGGGGGATGTTTTTT.

This clone has more than one count but fewer than ten. The rearrangement uses TRBV5-6 and TRBJ2-2, with no clear D. Per germline, CDR1 SGHDT and CDR2 YYEEEE. V was pared by 0 bases and J by 6 bases, with 6 bases between. This CDR3 region has 13 residues. CDR3 in amino acids: CASSLVVSGELFF. In DNA form, the CDR3 reads TGTGCCAGCAGCTTGGTCGTGTCCGGGGAGCTGTTTTTT. Based on the CDR3 plus reference TRBV5-6 and TRBJ2-2, the full variable domain is DAGVTQSPTHLIKTRGQQVTLRCSPKSGHDTVSWYQQALGQGPQFIFQYYEEEERQRGNFPDRFSGHQFPNYSSELNVNALLLGDSALYLCASSLVVSGELFFGEGSRLTVL.

Here the CDR3 DNA reads TGTGCCAGCAGCCACCAGGGGGCCAGTTCACCCCTCCACTTT. Protein: CASSHQGASSPLHF. This chain links TRBV14 with TRBJ1-6, with 8 bases that match TRBD1. Germline V lookup: CDR1 SGHDN, CDR2 FVKESK. The CDR3 is 14 residues long. With 3 bases clipped from V and 9 bases from J, the junction kept 4 bases outside the gene matches.

The chain recombines TRBV14 with TRBJ2-7; 8 bases fit TRBD1. The V and J ends lost 5 bases and 12 bases, in that order; junction bases with no gene match: 9. Germline V gene lookup returns CDR1 SGHDN and CDR2 FVKESK. This CDR3 comprises 12 residues. DNA for the CDR3: TGTGCCAGCAGCACTCGGACAGGGCAATTGTACTTC. Its protein is CASSTRTGQLYF.

V is TRBV6-4 and J is TRBJ2-3; TRBD1 might be the D (5 bases). The CDR3 totals 15 residues. V gave up 3 bases and J gave up 0 bases, with 10 bases separating them. Germline assignment: CDR1 MRHNA and CDR2 SNTAGT. The CDR3: CASSEQARSTDTQYF. CDR3 DNA sequence: TGTGCCAGCAGTGAACAGGCAAGGAGCACAGATACGCAGTATTTT.

This chain connects TRBV27 to TRBJ2-5; TRBD1 or TRBD2 may be the D gene (7 bases each). The ends were cut back, 8 bases at V and 5 bases at J, with 36 bases in the middle. This CDR3 comprises 20 residues. The germline V gene has CDR1 MNHEY and CDR2 SMNVEV (reference sequence). Here the CDR3 reads CASGTQTAPGGGPLSETQYF. The CDR3 coding sequence is TGTGCCAGCGGAACACAAACGGCACCAGGGGGGGGTCCCCTGTCGGAGACCCAGTACTTC.

The genes are TRBV7-2 and TRBJ2-1; D gene unclear. The CDR3 is made up of 15 amino acids. The germline V and J ends were trimmed by 2 bases and 7 bases, with 15 bases remaining between them. The V gene's germline CDR1 is SGHTA and CDR2 FQGNSA. The chain's CDR3 is CASSLINFVGNEQFF. For the CDR3, the DNA is TGTGCCAGCAGCTTAATAAATTTTGTAGGGAATGAGCAGTTCTTC.

V is TRBV30 and J is TRBJ1-6, with 8 bases lining up with TRBD1. The V gene's germline CDR1 is GTSNPN and CDR2 SVGIG (reference sequence). Unmatched junction bases numbered 3, after V lost 4 bases and J lost 7 bases. The CDR3 is made up of 13 amino acids. The CDR3, as DNA: TGTGCCTGGAAGGGACAGGTGAATTCACCCCTCCACTTT. Translation gives CAWKGQVNSPLHF.

This sequence joins TRBV13 and TRBJ2-1; D is unclear. The V end was cut by 0 bases, the J end by 6 bases, with 3 bases between. Germline V lookup: CDR1 PRHDT, CDR2 FYEKMQ (reference sequence). This CDR3 is 12 amino acids long. The CDR3 loop reads CASSLGVNEQFF. The DNA of the CDR3 is TGTGCCAGCAGCTTAGGAGTCAATGAGCAGTTCTTC.

The chain couples TRBV28 to TRBJ1-1; a weak D match, TRBD1 (6 bases). In germline, CDR1 is MDHEN, CDR2 SYDVKM. V was cut by 8 bases and J by 4 bases, with 11 bases left in between. The CDR3 consists of 12 residues. The CDR3 reads CASYRESTEAFF. The CDR3 DNA reads as TGTGCCAGCTACAGGGAGAGCACTGAAGCTTTCTTT.

This clone was seen a single time. The V and J genes are TRBV7-2 and TRBJ1-2, with TRBD1 matching 12 bases. The CDR3 is 15 amino acids. V lost 3 bases, J lost 4 bases, and 3 bases stayed unmatched. Germline CDR1 reads SGHTA; CDR2 reads FQGNSA. CDR3 DNA sequence: TGTGCCAGCAGCTTGGGGACAGGGGGCAGCTATGGCTACACCTTC. Its protein is CASSLGTGGSYGYTF.

With regard to this clone: The same CDR3 also results from other DNA sequences found in this sample. This chain joins TRBV19 and TRBJ2-1; weak D call: TRBD1 (6 bases). This CDR3 spans 15 amino acids. The germline V and J ends were trimmed by 6 bases and 0 bases, with 12 bases remaining between them. Germline-derived CDR1 and CDR2 are LNHDA and SQIVND (reference sequence). CDR3 DNA: TGTGCCAGTAGATTGGACAGAAGCTCCTACAATGAGCAGTTCTTC. It is translated as CASRLDRSSYNEQFF.